This note documents a single T cell receptor (beta chain) sequence. Its specificity is unknown. The sample originates from a study of cytomegalovirus exposure and HLA in healthy donors. Use of 60 Vbeta and 13 Jbeta primers characterized the PCR. Produced via immunoSEQ multiplex PCR; TCRdb's table is partial and in-frame only. Of approximately 78,000 clones detected, roughly 80% appear once; the ten largest clones hold 2.4%. The study, taken as a whole, reports: For TCR beta chains, V- and J-gene trimming was later linked to a missense DCLRE1C variant. Presence/absence analysis assumed near-uniform sequencing depth across donors.

The clonotype originates from a woman in her forties or fifties in good health and CMV-seronegative. The sequenced material came from PBMCs.

This CDR3 reads CASRPGTSGSFIYEQYF. Written as DNA, the CDR3 is TGTGCCAGCAGGCCCGGGACTAGCGGGAGTTTTATCTACGAGCAGTACTTC. This rearrangement joins TRBV5-6 to TRBJ2-7, with 14 bases fitting TRBD2. With V trimmed by 5 bases and J by 3 bases, 10 bases remained unmatched. CDR3 size: 17 residues. The germline V gene encodes CDR1 SGHDT and CDR2 YYEEEE. The whole variable domain, filled in from reference TRBV5-6 and TRBJ2-7, reads DAGVTQSPTHLIKTRGQQVTLRCSPKSGHDTVSWYQQALGQGPQFIFQYYEEEERQRGNFPDRFSGHQFPNYSSELNVNALLLGDSALYLCASRPGTSGSFIYEQYFGPGTRLTVT.